This T cell receptor (beta chain) emerged from a study of graft-versus-host responses after intestinal transplantation. Assay used: immunoSEQ multiplex PCR; TCRdb lists only in-frame clones, some missing. This table holds under 30,000 clones, more than 90% found once. Germline lookup yields CDR1 MDHEN and CDR2 SYDVKM. V was pared by 4 bases and J by 6 bases, with 12 bases between. This CDR3 is 14 amino acids long. V usage is TRBV28 and J usage is TRBJ1-4, with D perhaps TRBD1 (5 bases). Sample: PBMCs, taken roughly 30 days after intestinal transplant. The sequence was obtained from a human patient who received an intestinal transplant, so some T cells may come from the graft donor. In nucleotides, the CDR3 is TGTGCCAGCAGTTCGCCCGGGGGTGATGAAAAACTGTTTTTT. It translates to CASSSPGGDEKLFF.